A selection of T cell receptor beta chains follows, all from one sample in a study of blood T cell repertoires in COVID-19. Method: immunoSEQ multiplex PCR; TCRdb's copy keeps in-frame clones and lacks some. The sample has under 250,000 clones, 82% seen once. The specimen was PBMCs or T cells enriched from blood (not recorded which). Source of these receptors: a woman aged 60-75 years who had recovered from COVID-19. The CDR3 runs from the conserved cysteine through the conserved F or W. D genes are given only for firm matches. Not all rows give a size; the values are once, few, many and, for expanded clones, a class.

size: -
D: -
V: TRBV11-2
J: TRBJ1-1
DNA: TGTGCCAGCAGCCCGCAGGGATCGTACACTGAAGCTTTCTTT
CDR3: CASSPQGSYTEAFF

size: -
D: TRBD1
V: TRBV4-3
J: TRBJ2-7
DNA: TGCGCCAGCAGCCTCGGGACAGGGGCTAACGAGCAGTACTTC
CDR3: CASSLGTGANEQYF

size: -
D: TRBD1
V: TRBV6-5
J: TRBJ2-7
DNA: TGTGCCAGCAGCTACGGGACAGGGGATTACGAGCAGTACTTC
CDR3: CASSYGTGDYEQYF

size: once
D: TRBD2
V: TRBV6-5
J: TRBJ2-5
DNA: TGTGCCAGCAGAACATTGGGACTAGATCTGGAGACCCAGTACTTC
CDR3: CASRTLGLDLETQYF

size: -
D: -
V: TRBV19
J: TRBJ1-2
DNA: TGTGCCAGTAGTCGGGAGGTTAACTATGGCTACACCTTC
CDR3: CASSREVNYGYTF

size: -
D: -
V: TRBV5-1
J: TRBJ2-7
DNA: TGCGCCAGCAGCACGCAACAGGGTGTCCCCTACGAGCAGTACTTC
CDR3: CASSTQQGVPYEQYF

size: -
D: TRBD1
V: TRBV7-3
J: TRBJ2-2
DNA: TGTGCCAGCAGCCTCGACAGGGTCCCCGCCGGGGAGCTGTTTTTT
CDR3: CASSLDRVPAGELFF

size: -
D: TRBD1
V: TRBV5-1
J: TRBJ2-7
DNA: TGCGCCAGCAGCTCCCAAGACAGGGGTCACGAGCAGTACTTC
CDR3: CASSSQDRGHEQYF

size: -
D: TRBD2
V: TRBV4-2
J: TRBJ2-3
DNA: TGTGCCAGCAGCCAAGAGGCGCGGGGCGGGGGTTCCACAGATACGCAGTATTTT
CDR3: CASSQEARGGGSTDTQYF

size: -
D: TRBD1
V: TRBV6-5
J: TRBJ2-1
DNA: TGTGCCAGCATCAAGACAGGGTCAAACCACAATGAGCAGTTCTTC
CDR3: CASIKTGSNHNEQFF

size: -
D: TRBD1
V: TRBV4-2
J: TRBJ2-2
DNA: TGTGCCAGCAGCAAAAGAAGGGGGACCGGGACAGGGGACACCGGGGAGCTGTTTTTT
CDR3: CASSKRRGTGTGDTGELFF

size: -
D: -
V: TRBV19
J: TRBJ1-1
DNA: TGTGCCAGTAGTACCACAGCCGTTTCCATGAACACTGAAGCTTTCTTT
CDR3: CASSTTAVSMNTEAFF

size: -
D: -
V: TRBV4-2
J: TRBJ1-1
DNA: TGTGCCAGCAGCCAAGATCCCGGACAGTTTGAAGCTTTCTTT
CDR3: CASSQDPGQFEAFF

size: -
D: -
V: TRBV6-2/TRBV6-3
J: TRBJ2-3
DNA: TGTGCCAGCAGTTACCCACCAACGTATCGGGGCACAGATACGCAGTATTTT
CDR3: CASSYPPTYRGTDTQYF

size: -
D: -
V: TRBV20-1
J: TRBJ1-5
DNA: TGCAGTGCTAGTGCAGGGTACAATCAGCCCCAGCATTTT
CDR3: CSASAGYNQPQHF

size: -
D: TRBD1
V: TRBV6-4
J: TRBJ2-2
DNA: TGTGCCAGCAGTGAGGTAAGTGGGACAGTTAACACCGGGGAGCTGTTTTTT
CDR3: CASSEVSGTVNTGELFF

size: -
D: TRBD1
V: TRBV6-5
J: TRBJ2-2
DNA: TGTGCCAGCAGTTACTCAGGACAGGGGGCCACCGGGGAGCTGTTTTTT
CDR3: CASSYSGQGATGELFF

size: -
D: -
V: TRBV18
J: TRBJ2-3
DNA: TGTGCCAGCTCACCCCGTAACCGGGGTAGCACAGATACGCAGTATTTT
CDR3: CASSPRNRGSTDTQYF

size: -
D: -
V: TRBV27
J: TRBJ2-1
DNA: TGTGCCAGCAGTTTACAGGGCAGCTCCTACAATGAGCAGTTCTTC
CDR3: CASSLQGSSYNEQFF

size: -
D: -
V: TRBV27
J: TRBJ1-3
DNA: TGTGCCAGCAGTGCAAAGTCAGGGGTCCTCTCTGGAAACACCATATATTTT
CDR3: CASSAKSGVLSGNTIYF

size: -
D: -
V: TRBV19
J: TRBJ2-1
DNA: TGTGCCAGTAGTCTGGCGGTGTACAATGAGCAGTTCTTC
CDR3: CASSLAVYNEQFF

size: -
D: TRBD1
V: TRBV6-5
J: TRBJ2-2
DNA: TGTGCCAGCGGACAGGGCAACACCGGGGAGCTGTTTTTT
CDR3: CASGQGNTGELFF